This T cell receptor (beta chain) was captured by sequencing in a study of T cell responses to AZD1222 COVID-19 vaccine. Overall study findings and caveats: The repertoires were collected only after the peak T cell response. Females made up more of the donors, who were largely white British, and clonal diversity may have come out too low.

Profiled with immunoSEQ multiplex PCR; TCRdb holds only in-frame clones, not every one. The top ten hold 2.5% to 3% of the sample, which has 150,000 to 200,000 clones, about nine tenths seen once. The sample holds one count of this clone. Its antigen remains unidentified. The CDR3 runs to 16 residues. The germline V and J ends were trimmed by 8 bases and 2 bases, with 22 bases remaining between them. Germline CDR1 reads ENHRY; CDR2 reads SYGVKD. Here the sequenced sample was peripheral blood, taken on day 0 of MenACWY control vaccination. The chain combines TRBV10-3 with TRBJ2-7; D unclear. This TCR was sampled from an adult in good health. Here the CDR3 reads CAIGSGRPDRTYEQYF. CDR3 DNA sequence: TGTGCCATCGGGTCCGGCCGGCCTGACCGCACCTACGAGCAGTACTTC.